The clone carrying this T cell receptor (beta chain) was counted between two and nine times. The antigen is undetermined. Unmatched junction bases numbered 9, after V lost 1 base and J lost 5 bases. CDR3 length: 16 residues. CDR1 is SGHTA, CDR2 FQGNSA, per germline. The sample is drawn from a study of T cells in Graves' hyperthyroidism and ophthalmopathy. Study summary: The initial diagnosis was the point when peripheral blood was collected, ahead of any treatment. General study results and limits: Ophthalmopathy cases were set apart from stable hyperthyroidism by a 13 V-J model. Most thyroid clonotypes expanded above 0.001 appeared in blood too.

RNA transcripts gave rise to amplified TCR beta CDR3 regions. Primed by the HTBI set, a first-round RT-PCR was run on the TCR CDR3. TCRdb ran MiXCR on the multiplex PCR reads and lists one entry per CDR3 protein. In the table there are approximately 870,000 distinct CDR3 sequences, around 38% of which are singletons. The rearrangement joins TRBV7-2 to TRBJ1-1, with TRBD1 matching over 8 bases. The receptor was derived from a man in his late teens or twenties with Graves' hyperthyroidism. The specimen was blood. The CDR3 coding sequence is TGTGCCAGCAGCTTAGGGGCGGGCAGGGGGCGGACTGAAGCTTTCTTT. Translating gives CASSLGAGRGRTEAFF.